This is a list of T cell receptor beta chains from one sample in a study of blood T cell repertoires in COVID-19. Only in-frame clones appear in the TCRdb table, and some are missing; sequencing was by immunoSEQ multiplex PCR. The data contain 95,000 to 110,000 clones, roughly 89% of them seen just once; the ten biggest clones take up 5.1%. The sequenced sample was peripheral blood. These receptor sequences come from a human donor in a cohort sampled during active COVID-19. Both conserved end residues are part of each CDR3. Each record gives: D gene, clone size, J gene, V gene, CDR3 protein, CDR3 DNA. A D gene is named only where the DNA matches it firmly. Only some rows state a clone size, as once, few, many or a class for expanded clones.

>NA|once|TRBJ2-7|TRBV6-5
CASGRTSDEQYF
TGTGCCAGCGGGAGGACCTCGGACGAGCAGTACTTC
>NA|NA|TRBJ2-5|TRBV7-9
CASSSGQPQETQYF
TGTGCCAGCAGCTCCGGACAGCCCCAAGAGACCCAGTACTTC
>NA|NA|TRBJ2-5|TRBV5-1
CASSLGQVQETQYF
TGCGCCAGCAGCTTGGGACAGGTCCAAGAGACCCAGTACTTC
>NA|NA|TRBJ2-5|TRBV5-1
CASSAGQPQETQYF
TGCGCCAGCAGCGCTGGACAACCCCAAGAGACCCAGTACTTC
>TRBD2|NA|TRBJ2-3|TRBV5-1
CASRAGGATSTDTQYF
TGCGCCAGCAGAGCGGGAGGGGCAACTAGCACAGATACGCAGTATTTT
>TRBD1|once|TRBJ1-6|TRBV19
CASSNSDRISPLHF
TGTGCCAGTAGTAACTCGGACAGGATCTCACCCCTCCACTTT
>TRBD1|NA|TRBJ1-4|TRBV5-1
CASATGQGVEKLFF
TGCGCCAGCGCCACGGGACAGGGAGTTGAAAAACTGTTTTTT
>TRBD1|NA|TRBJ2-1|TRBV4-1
CASSSGQGIDLRYNEQFF
TGCGCCAGCAGCTCAGGACAGGGCATTGACTTGAGATACAATGAGCAGTTCTTC
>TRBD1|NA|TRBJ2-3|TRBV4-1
CASRPQGVLADTQYF
TGCGCCAGCCGACCACAGGGGGTTCTGGCAGATACGCAGTATTTT
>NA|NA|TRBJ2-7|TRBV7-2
CASSLNRVHEQYF
TGTGCCAGCAGCTTAAATCGGGTCCACGAGCAGTACTTC
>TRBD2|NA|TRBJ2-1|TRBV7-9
CASTRGDRHEQFF
TGTGCCAGCACCCGGGGGGACCGGCATGAGCAGTTCTTC
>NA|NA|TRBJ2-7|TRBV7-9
CASSLGGLGQYF
TGTGCCAGCAGCTTAGGAGGGTTGGGGCAGTACTTC
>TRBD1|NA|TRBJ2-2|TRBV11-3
CASSSQGSGTGELFF
TGTGCCAGCAGTTCACAGGGGTCGGGCACCGGGGAGCTGTTTTTT
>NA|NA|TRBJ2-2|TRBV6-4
CASSEQEDTGELFF
TGTGCCAGCAGTGAGCAGGAGGACACCGGGGAGCTGTTTTTT
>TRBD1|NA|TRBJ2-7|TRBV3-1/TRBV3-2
CASSSGTGRREQYF
TGTGCCAGCAGCTCCGGGACAGGGCGACGCGAGCAGTACTTC
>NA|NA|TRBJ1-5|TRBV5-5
CASSLASEYSNQPQHF
TGTGCCAGCAGCTTGGCGTCGGAGTATAGCAATCAGCCCCAGCATTTT
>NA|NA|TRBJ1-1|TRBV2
CASSGGVNTEAFF
TGTGCCAGCTCAGGCGGGGTGAACACTGAAGCTTTCTTT
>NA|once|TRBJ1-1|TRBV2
CASSDGANTEAFF
TGTGCCAGCAGTGATGGGGCCAACACTGAAGCTTTCTTT
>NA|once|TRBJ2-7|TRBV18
CASSPPLAREWYEQYF
TGTGCCAGCTCACCGCCCCTTGCCCGGGAGTGGTACGAGCAGTACTTC